This T cell receptor beta chain was sequenced in a study of blood T cell repertoires in COVID-19. Turning to the study itself: Samples came from the United States, Italy and Spain, spanning acute and convalescent COVID-19. In each case, the material was cDNA or gDNA derived from T cells, B-cell-depleted T cells, or PBMCs.

This CDR3 is 13 amino acids long. The germline V and J ends were trimmed by 4 bases and 5 bases, with 11 bases remaining between them. Germline V gives CDR1 KGHSH, CDR2 LQKENI. Source study methods: Amplification from reference gene primers served as the basis for estimated nucleated cell counts. Assay: immunoSEQ multiplex PCR; the TCRdb copy retains only in-frame clones and omits some. V and J calls and clone size are given by that table; D and trimming were obtained from the DNA. This table has hundreds of thousands of clones, just over 85% appearing once. Sequencing was performed on peripheral blood. This receptor was obtained from a woman between 25 and 40 years old with active or convalescent COVID-19. This chain joins TRBV18 and TRBJ1-1, with D maybe TRBD1 (5 bases). CDR3 nucleotide sequence: TGTGCCAGCTCACAAGGGGTTCGTACTGAAGCTTTCTTT. It yields the protein CASSQGVRTEAFF. Based on the CDR3 plus reference TRBV18 and TRBJ1-1, the full variable domain is NAGVMQNPRHLVRRRGQEARLRCSPMKGHSHVYWYRQLPEEGLKFMVYLQKENIIDESGMPKERFSAEFPKEGPSILRIQQVVRGDSAAYFCASSQGVRTEAFFGQGTRLTVV.